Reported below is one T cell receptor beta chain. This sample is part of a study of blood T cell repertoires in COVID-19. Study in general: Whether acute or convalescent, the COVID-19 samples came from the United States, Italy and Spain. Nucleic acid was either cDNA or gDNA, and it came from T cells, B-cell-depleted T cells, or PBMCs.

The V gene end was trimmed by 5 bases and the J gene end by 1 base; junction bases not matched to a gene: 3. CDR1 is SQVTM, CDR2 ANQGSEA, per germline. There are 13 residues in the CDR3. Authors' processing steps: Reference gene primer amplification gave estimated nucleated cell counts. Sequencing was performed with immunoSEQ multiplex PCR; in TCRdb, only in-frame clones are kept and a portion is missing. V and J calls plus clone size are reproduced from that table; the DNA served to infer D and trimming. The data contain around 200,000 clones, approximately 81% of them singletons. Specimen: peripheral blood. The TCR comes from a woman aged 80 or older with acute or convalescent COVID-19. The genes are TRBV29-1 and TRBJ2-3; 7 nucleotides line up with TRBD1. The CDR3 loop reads CSVWTGGTDTQYF. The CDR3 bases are TGCAGCGTTTGGACAGGAGGCACAGATACGCAGTATTTT.